These 26 T cell receptor beta chains originate from one sample sequenced in a study of response to subunit inactivated influenza vaccine. Via MiXCR, TCRdb re-called the RT-PCR reads, giving one row per CDR3 protein. The sample contains hundreds of thousands of distinct CDR3 sequences, less than 30% of which appear only once. Sample: CD4+ T cells sorted from PBMCs, taken 5 days after vaccination. These TCRs come from a man aged 50 to 60 who received an inactivated influenza vaccine.

This clonotype was observed at least ten times. V usage is TRBV5-1 and J usage is TRBJ2-5; D remains ambiguous. V lost 7 bases to trimming and J lost 5 bases, with 12 bases between them. In germline, CDR1 is SGHRS, CDR2 YFSETQ. The CDR3 is 12 amino acids. The CDR3 loop is CASSKVRETQYF. The CDR3 bases are TGCGCCAGCTCCAAAGTGAGGGAGACCCAGTACTTC.

The J gene is TRBJ2-1, the V gene TRBV28; 9 bases align to TRBD2. The CDR3 totals 15 residues. Germline-derived CDR1 and CDR2 are MDHEN and SYDVKM. J lost 5 bases, V lost 7 bases, and 9 bases had no gene match. The CDR3: CASTSPAGGHNEQFF. Here the CDR3 DNA reads TGTGCCAGCACCTCCCCGGCGGGAGGGCACAATGAGCAGTTCTTC. Full variable domain (outside the CDR3, taken from reference TRBV28 and TRBJ2-1): DVKVTQSSRYLVKRTGEKVFLECVQDMDHENMFWYRQDPGLGLRLIYFSYDVKMKEKGDIPEGYSVSREKKERFSLILESASTNQTSMYLCASTSPAGGHNEQFFGPGTRLTVL.

V gene TRBV7-9 combines with J gene TRBJ1-2, with 8 nucleotides matching TRBD1. The CDR3 contains 13 residues. Unmatched junction bases numbered 7, after V lost 5 bases and J lost 8 bases. Germline V gene sequence: CDR1 SEHNR, CDR2 FQNEAQ (reference sequence). The CDR3 DNA sequence: TGTGCCAGCAGCGTTCAGGGGGCGGAAGGCTACACCTTC. Translating it yields CASSVQGAEGYTF.

A few counts support this clonotype. J is TRBJ1-3 and V is TRBV12-3 or TRBV12-4; D not certain. V lost 6 bases to trimming and J lost 12 bases, with 9 bases between them. CDR3 length: 10 amino acids. The CDR3 DNA is TGTGCCAGCAGGGGGAACGGCATATATTTT. It encodes CASRGNGIYF.

V is TRBV7-8 and J is TRBJ2-2; a possible D gene is TRBD1 (5 bases). The CDR3 loop spans 15 amino acids. V was trimmed by 6 bases and J by 4 bases, leaving 15 bases between them. Germline values: CDR1 SGHVS, CDR2 FQNEAQ. CDR3: CASRLREVVTGELFF. CDR3 bases: TGTGCCAGCAGACTCAGGGAAGTAGTCACCGGGGAGCTGTTTTTT. Looking up the rest from reference TRBV7-8 and TRBJ2-2 gives the full variable domain: GAGVSQSPRYKVAKRGQDVALRCDPISGHVSLFWYQQALGQGPEFLTYFQNEAQLDKSGLPSDRFFAERPEGSVSTLKIQRTQQEDSAVYLCASRLREVVTGELFFGEGSRLTVL.

This clonotype was detected only a few times. This chain joins TRBV10-3 and TRBJ1-2, with TRBD1 matching 7 bases. The CDR3 sequence is 12 residues long. CDR1 and CDR2 from the germline V gene are ENHRY and SYGVKD. The trim removed 5 bases at V and 7 bases at J, leaving 4 bases unmatched. The CDR3 is CAISQQGSGYTF. The CDR3, as DNA: TGTGCCATCAGTCAACAGGGGTCTGGCTACACCTTC.

The chain has TRBV20-1 and TRBJ1-2; D might be TRBD1 (5 bases). Germline loops: CDR1 DFQATT, CDR2 SNEGSKA (reference sequence). This CDR3 region has 15 residues. Trimming took 3 bases from V and 8 from J, leaving 22 bases between them. The CDR3 coding sequence is TGCAGTGCTAGGCGGAGGATCGGGACCTCGGGCGGCTACACCTTC. Its translation: CSARRRIGTSGGYTF.

This chain uses TRBV4-1 with TRBJ1-5, with 8 nucleotides matching TRBD1. CDR1 and CDR2 (germline): MGHRA, YSYEKL. V trimming: 4 bases; J trimming: 2 bases; junction bases outside the gene matches: 4. CDR3 length: 15 amino acids. CDR3 region: CASSPQGAGNQPQHF. The CDR3 DNA reads TGCGCCAGCAGCCCTCAGGGGGCCGGCAATCAGCCCCAGCATTTT.

This chain connects TRBV7-2 to TRBJ2-5; D not resolved. The CDR3 runs to 15 residues. V lost 5 bases and J 4 bases, leaving 17 bases between the germline ends. Looked up from germline, CDR1 is SGHTA and CDR2 is FQGNSA. CDR3 in amino acids: CASSEKRIFSETQYF. The CDR3 nucleotides read TGTGCCAGCAGCGAGAAACGTATTTTTTCAGAGACCCAGTACTTC.

The chain uses TRBV12-3 or TRBV12-4 and TRBJ1-4; possible D gene TRBD1, 5 bases. CDR3 size: 14 residues. The V gene lost 6 bases and the J gene lost 10 bases, with 18 bases spanning the gap. CDR3 nucleotide sequence: TGTGCCAGCAGCCTCGGGGGGATCCTCGGAAAACTGTTTTTT. It is translated as CASSLGGILGKLFF.

This chain connects TRBV19 to TRBJ1-1; no definite D call. Germline loops: CDR1 LNHDA, CDR2 SQIVND (reference sequence). The CDR3 loop spans 13 amino acids. Trimming took off 3 bases at V and 2 bases at J, with 7 bases between the two ends. CDR3 bases: TGTGCCAGTAGTATCCCCGACAACACTGAAGCTTTCTTT. Translation gives CASSIPDNTEAFF.

This clonotype was detected only a few times. The chain has TRBV4-1 and TRBJ1-2, with unresolved D. Trimming shortened V by 1 base and J by 8 bases, and 14 bases separated the two germline ends. This CDR3 is built from 14 residues. Germline-derived CDR1 and CDR2 are MGHRA and YSYEKL. The CDR3 nucleotides read TGCGCCAGCAGCCAAGGTCTACAGATTAAGGGCTACACCTTC. Translating gives CASSQGLQIKGYTF.

This clonotype was counted only a few times. The rearrangement joins TRBV7-2 to TRBJ1-5; D is unclear. With 2 bases removed from V and 4 bases from J, the gap between germline ends came to 12 bases. The CDR3 contains 15 residues. CDR1 and CDR2 (germline): SGHTA, FQGNSA. The CDR3 bases are TGTGCCAGCAGCTTATCCCCGACGGGGAATCAGCCCCAGCATTTT. Amino acid sequence: CASSLSPTGNQPQHF.

This clonotype occurred a few times. V is TRBV29-1 and J is TRBJ2-5, with D possibly matching TRBD1 (6 bases). This CDR3 region has 13 residues. V was clipped by 4 bases and J by 5 bases, with 14 bases between them. Germline V gives CDR1 SQVTM, CDR2 ANQGSEA. The CDR3 coding sequence is TGCAGCGTTGCTCAGGGGCCCATGGAGACCCAGTACTTC. Translation: CSVAQGPMETQYF.

The rearrangement links TRBV5-1 to TRBJ2-7, with D tentatively TRBD1 (6 bases). The CDR3 runs 15 residues. Germline-derived CDR1 and CDR2 are SGHRS and YFSETQ. V lost 4 bases, J lost 1 base, and 15 bases lay in between. The CDR3 spells CASSNGQTLSYEQYF. CDR3 sequence (DNA): TGCGCCAGCAGCAACGGACAGACCCTTTCCTACGAGCAGTACTTC.

The chain joins TRBV20-1 to TRBJ2-7, with TRBD2 identical over 11 bases. Trimming took 6 bases from V and 4 from J; bases not matched to a gene: 8. Germline loops: CDR1 DFQATT, CDR2 SNEGSKA (reference sequence). This CDR3 comprises 14 residues. CDR3 DNA sequence: TGCAGTGCGGGTCGCCTAGCGGGAGGTTACGAGCAGTACTTC. Its protein product is CSAGRLAGGYEQYF.

The chain joins TRBV4-3 to TRBJ1-6, with 8 bases lining up with TRBD1. CDR1 and CDR2 (germline): LGHNA, YSLEER. The CDR3 loop spans 15 amino acids. With V trimmed by 4 bases and J by 7 bases, 6 bases remained unmatched. CDR3 region: CASSLTTGDNSPLHF. The CDR3 DNA reads as TGCGCCAGCAGCCTCACGACAGGGGACAATTCACCCCTCCACTTT.

CDR3 DNA sequence: TGTGCCAGCAGCCAAGATACCAGACAAGAGACCCAGTACTTC. This translates into CASSQDTRQETQYF. V usage is TRBV14 and J usage is TRBJ2-5; D is unresolved. The V and J ends lost 0 bases and 2 bases respectively, with 7 bases between them. CDR3 size: 14 residues. The germline V gene has CDR1 SGHDN and CDR2 FVKESK.

This clonotype was seen only a few times. DNA of the CDR3: TGTGCCAGCAGCTTGAGGGACAGGGTCGGTCAGCCCCAGCATTTT. Translating it yields CASSLRDRVGQPQHF. The genes are TRBV5-6 and TRBJ1-5; 9 nucleotides match TRBD1. This CDR3 is built from 15 residues. V trimming: 1 base; J trimming: 6 bases; junction bases outside the gene matches: 5. The V gene's germline CDR1 is SGHDT and CDR2 YYEEEE.

In this sample, this clonotype turned up a few times. The V call is TRBV5-5, the J call TRBJ2-3; possibly TRBD1 for D (5 bases). Germline CDR1 reads SGHKS; CDR2 reads YYEKEE (reference sequence). The CDR3 runs to 16 residues. V lost 0 bases to trimming and J lost 0 bases, with 11 bases between them. This CDR3 reads CASSLEAPGSTDTQYF. CDR3 coding DNA: TGTGCCAGCAGCTTGGAGGCCCCAGGGAGCACAGATACGCAGTATTTT.

V and J are TRBV5-1 and TRBJ2-3; D not certain. CDR3 length: 16 residues. Germline CDR1 SGHRS, CDR2 YFSETQ. Trimming removed 2 bases from V and 0 bases from J, with 13 bases in between. CDR3 in amino acids: CASSFDPNPSTDTQYF. CDR3 sequence (DNA): TGCGCCAGCAGCTTTGACCCGAACCCTAGCACAGATACGCAGTATTTT.

V usage is TRBV2 and J usage is TRBJ2-3; D gene unclear. Deletions cut 6 bases from V and 6 bases from J, with 19 bases between. Germline-derived CDR1 and CDR2 are SNHLY and FYNNEI. This CDR3 contains 15 residues. The CDR3 DNA is TGTGCCAGCAGCGTGGGTGGGGTCTATGTTGATACGCAGTATTTT. Its protein is CASSVGGVYVDTQYF.

This clonotype has a count of ten or more. This chain uses TRBV12-3 or TRBV12-4 with TRBJ2-2, with D perhaps TRBD1 (5 bases). V lost 5 bases, J lost 1 base, and 8 bases lay in between. This CDR3 has 14 amino acids. As DNA, the CDR3 is TGTGCCAGCAGTACCACAGGGAACACCGGGGAGCTGTTTTTT. This translates into CASSTTGNTGELFF.

The chain has TRBV24-1 and TRBJ2-3; 8 bases are shared with TRBD2. The CDR3 consists of 17 residues. Germline lookup yields CDR1 KGHDR and CDR2 SFDVKD. V was clipped by 5 bases and J by 4 bases; unmatched bases: 13. The CDR3 spells CATSVPAGRGAADTQYF. CDR3 DNA sequence: TGTGCCACCAGTGTACCAGCCGGGCGGGGGGCCGCAGATACGCAGTATTTT.

In this sample, this clonotype turned up a few times. CDR3 residues: CASSPTGGYTF. DNA for the CDR3: TGTGCCAGCAGTCCGACAGGGGGCTACACCTTC. The V call is TRBV28, the J call TRBJ1-2, with TRBD1 matching over 7 bases. The CDR3 spans 11 residues. Per the germline V gene, CDR1 is MDHEN and CDR2 is SYDVKM. Germline trimming cut 5 bases from V and 8 bases from J; bases unmatched to any gene: 2.

This clonotype was observed a handful of times. The gene calls are TRBV5-1 and TRBJ2-5, with a weak D call TRBD1 (6 bases). CDR3 length: 14 residues. V lost 4 bases, J lost 7 bases, and 17 bases lay in between. Germline lookup yields CDR1 SGHRS and CDR2 YFSETQ. The CDR3 spells CASSPYRVFGTQYF. Here the CDR3 DNA reads TGCGCCAGCAGCCCCTACAGGGTATTCGGGACCCAGTACTTC. The full variable domain, rest sourced from reference TRBV5-1 and TRBJ2-5, is KAGVTQTPRYLIKTRGQQVTLSCSPISGHRSVSWYQQTPGQGLQFLFEYFSETQRNKGNFPGRFSGRQFSNSRSEMNVSTLELGDSALYLCASSPYRVFGTQYFGPGTRLLVL.